Listed here are 31 T cell receptor beta chains from one sample, sequenced in a study of T-cell memory formation after mild COVID-19. TCRdb redid the calling of the 5' RACE reads with MiXCR, one entry per CDR3 protein. The profile shows around 35,000 distinct CDR3 sequences, 7% to 8% of them singletons. The sequenced sample was PBMCs or a T cell subset sorted from them (not recorded which). All receptors derive from a man aged 18 to 30 who had mild COVID-19 (a few samples of this study predate the infection). Cell type and time point are not known.

This clonotype was picked up many times. The CDR3 loop is CATSDRTVYGYTF. CDR3 nucleotide sequence: TGTGCCACCAGTGATCGGACAGTATATGGCTACACCTTC. The chain carries TRBV24-1 and TRBJ1-2, with a weak D call TRBD1 (6 bases). The CDR3 contains 13 residues. Germline assignment: CDR1 KGHDR and CDR2 SFDVKD. V lost 3 bases and J lost 5, with 9 bases in between.

The sample holds many counts of this clonotype. This chain links TRBV27 with TRBJ2-1; D may be TRBD1 (5 bases). V lost 6 bases and J lost 7, with 10 bases in between. Germline V lookup: CDR1 MNHEY, CDR2 SMNVEV (reference sequence). The CDR3 is 12 residues long. DNA of the CDR3: TGTGCCAGCAGACACGCAGGGAATGAGCAGTTCTTC. As protein: CASRHAGNEQFF.

This clonotype was seen only a few times. The V call is TRBV10-3, the J call TRBJ2-5, with a tentative D call TRBD2 (5 bases). CDR1 and CDR2 (germline): ENHRY, SYGVKD. The length of the CDR3 is 14 residues. Between the trimmed V and J ends, which lost 6 bases and 0 bases, there was a span of 11 bases. CDR3 in DNA: TGTGCCATCAGGGGAGAGGGTTACCAAGAGACCCAGTACTTC. Amino acid sequence: CAIRGEGYQETQYF.

This clonotype qualifies as medium-sized. V and J are TRBV4-1 and TRBJ1-5; tentatively, D is TRBD1 (5 bases). V lost 2 bases to trimming and J lost 7 bases, with 18 bases between them. This CDR3 has 16 residues. Germline-derived CDR1 and CDR2 are MGHRA and YSYEKL. CDR3 nucleotide sequence: TGCGCCAGCAGCCAACTCTGGGGGGAAGGTGGGCAGCCCCAGCATTTT. As protein: CASSQLWGEGGQPQHF.

The genes are TRBV20-1 and TRBJ1-4; D might be TRBD1 (5 bases). CDR3 length: 14 amino acids. Per germline, CDR1 DFQATT and CDR2 SNEGSKA (reference sequence). Trimming pared 3 bases from V and 0 bases from J, leaving 8 bases between. CDR3 sequence (DNA): TGCAGTGCTAGGTTGGGGGCAACTAATGAAAAACTGTTTTTT. Its translation is CSARLGATNEKLFF.

This sequence joins TRBV9 and TRBJ2-3; unclear D gene. This CDR3 region has 15 residues. The V end was cut by 4 bases, the J end by 0 bases, with 12 bases between. Germline CDR1 reads SGDLS; CDR2 reads YYNGEE. CDR3 residues: CASSSPATSTDTQYF. The CDR3 DNA reads TGTGCCAGCAGCTCCCCGGCTACTAGCACAGATACGCAGTATTTT.

This clonotype was detected many times. This chain links TRBV7-2 with TRBJ2-1, with D possibly matching TRBD2 (6 bases). Trimming cost V 5 bases and J 3 bases, with 20 bases left between them. Germline CDR1 SGHTA, CDR2 FQGNSA. There are 17 residues in the CDR3. CDR3 DNA sequence: TGTGCCAGCAGCCCAGACCAGGGACTTTCCTACTACAATGAGCAGTTCTTC. It encodes CASSPDQGLSYYNEQFF. Using reference TRBV7-2 and TRBJ2-1 for the parts outside the CDR3, the full variable domain is GAGVSQSPSNKVTEKGKDVELRCDPISGHTALYWYRQSLGQGLEFLIYFQGNSAPDKSGLPSDRFSAERTGGSVSTLTIQRTQQEDSAVYLCASSPDQGLSYYNEQFFGPGTRLTVL.

This clonotype was recorded at least ten times. The rearrangement uses TRBV27 and TRBJ1-1; TRBD1 is a possible D gene (6 bases). V was cut by 6 bases and J by 1 base, with 24 bases left in between. The CDR3 has 18 residues. The germline gives CDR1 MNHEY, CDR2 SMNVEV (reference sequence). CDR3 region: CASRSSRWSRGGNTEAFF. CDR3 nucleotide sequence: TGTGCCAGCAGATCTTCACGCTGGAGCAGGGGAGGGAACACTGAAGCTTTCTTT.

This chain connects TRBV4-3 to TRBJ2-1; TRBD2 matches 14 bases. V shed 5 bases, J shed 2 bases, and the junction held 2 bases outside the gene matches. The CDR3 loop spans 16 amino acids. The germline V gene has CDR1 LGHNA and CDR2 YSLEER. CDR3 sequence reads: CASSSTSGGAYNEQFF. The CDR3 DNA reads as TGCGCCAGCAGCTCGACTAGCGGGGGGGCCTACAATGAGCAGTTCTTC.

There are many counts of this clonotype. The chain joins TRBV24-1 to TRBJ2-2; no firm D call. Germline CDR1 and CDR2: KGHDR and SFDVKD. V gave up 2 bases and J gave up 0 bases, with 3 bases separating them. The CDR3 covers 14 residues. This chain's CDR3 is CATSDWTNTGELFF. The CDR3 nucleotides are TGTGCCACCAGTGATTGGACGAACACCGGGGAGCTGTTTTTT.

This chain connects TRBV7-2 to TRBJ2-3; 7 nucleotides match TRBD1. From germline, CDR1 is SGHTA and CDR2 FQGNSA. This CDR3 region has 14 residues. Trimming took 2 bases from V and 5 from J; bases not matched to a gene: 4. The DNA for the CDR3 is TGTGCCAGCAGCTTAATCCAGGGGGTAGATACGCAGTATTTT. Residues: CASSLIQGVDTQYF.

This clonotype showed up just a few times. V and J are TRBV11-2 and TRBJ2-5; D might be TRBD1 (6 bases). Germline lookup yields CDR1 SGHAT and CDR2 FQNNGV. The CDR3 is made up of 16 amino acids. Trimming left V 1 base short and J 7 bases short, with 19 bases between. The CDR3 coding sequence is TGTGCCAGCAGCTTAGGGACGGGACAAATGTTAGGGACCCAGTACTTC. It codes for CASSLGTGQMLGTQYF.

Many counts were recorded for this clonotype. The V gene is TRBV7-2, the J gene TRBJ1-3; D ambiguous. V lost 5 bases and J 0 bases, leaving 11 bases between the germline ends. The length of the CDR3 is 15 residues. Germline assignment: CDR1 SGHTA and CDR2 FQGNSA. CDR3 sequence: CASSPGPFSGNTIYF. The CDR3 region has the DNA TGTGCCAGCAGCCCCGGCCCCTTCTCTGGAAACACCATATATTTT.

This clonotype was detected ten times or more. The chain recombines TRBV6-2 or TRBV6-3 with TRBJ1-1, with D uncertain. The germline gives CDR1 MNHEY, CDR2 SVGEGT. The CDR3 runs to 12 residues. Deletions cut 6 bases from V and 7 bases from J, with 12 bases between. The CDR3 DNA reads TGTGCCAGCAGCGAACTGCGACTTGAAGCTTTCTTT. It yields the protein CASSELRLEAFF.

V and J are TRBV29-1 and TRBJ2-7; 8 bases fit TRBD1. Unmatched junction bases numbered 10, after V lost 5 bases and J lost 7 bases. Germline V gives CDR1 SQVTM, CDR2 ANQGSEA. There are 13 residues in the CDR3. Here the CDR3 reads CSVSMDRVGEQYF. DNA of the CDR3: TGCAGCGTTTCTATGGACAGGGTAGGAGAGCAGTACTTC.

There are many counts of this clonotype. This chain uses TRBV6-1 with TRBJ2-7; D is possibly TRBD1 (5 bases). The CDR3 contains 14 residues. Germline CDR1 is MNHNS and CDR2 is SASEGT. Trimming cost V 1 base and J 2 bases, with 9 bases left between them. CDR3 protein: CASSEEGPTYEQYF. Written as DNA, the CDR3 is TGTGCCAGCAGTGAAGAGGGGCCGACCTACGAGCAGTACTTC.

This clonotype was counted at least ten times. V gene TRBV12-3 or TRBV12-4 combines with J gene TRBJ2-2; D is uncertain. Trimming stripped 4 bases from V and 6 bases from J, with 3 bases between. This CDR3 spans 11 amino acids. CDR3 protein: CASSSSGELFF. CDR3 in DNA: TGTGCCAGCAGTTCCTCCGGGGAGCTGTTTTTT.

This clonotype was seen ten or more times. The rearrangement uses TRBV11-2 and TRBJ1-2; D ambiguous. Germline CDR1 reads SGHAT; CDR2 reads FQNNGV. Trimming pared 5 bases from V and 8 bases from J, leaving 15 bases between. The CDR3 sequence is 13 residues long. The CDR3 reads CASSAGVNRGYTF. Here the CDR3 DNA reads TGTGCCAGCAGCGCAGGAGTGAATCGGGGCTACACCTTC. The entire variable domain, with the rest obtained from reference TRBV11-2 and TRBJ1-2, is as follows: EAGVAQSPRYKIIEKRQSVAFWCNPISGHATLYWYQQILGQGPKLLIQFQNNGVVDDSQLPKDRFSAERLKGVDSTLKIQPAKLEDSAVYLCASSAGVNRGYTFGSGTRLTVV.

V gene TRBV9 combines with J gene TRBJ2-5; TRBD1 matches at 7 bases. There are 14 residues in the CDR3. Trimming removed 0 bases from V and 3 bases from J; junction bases left unmatched: 2. Per germline, CDR1 SGDLS and CDR2 YYNGEE. The CDR3 nucleotides are TGTGCCAGCAGCGTAGGGGGACAGAAAGAGACCCAGTACTTC. Protein: CASSVGGQKETQYF. The whole variable domain, filled in from reference TRBV9 and TRBJ2-5, reads DSGVTQTPKHLITATGQRVTLRCSPRSGDLSVYWYQQSLDQGLQFLIQYYNGEERAKGNILERFSAQQFPDLHSELNLSSLELGDSALYFCASSVGGQKETQYFGPGTRLLVL.

This clonotype was observed at least ten times. The chain links TRBV7-2 to TRBJ1-2, with D unclear. The germline V and J ends were trimmed by 5 bases and 4 bases, with 8 bases remaining between them. Germline V gives CDR1 SGHTA, CDR2 FQGNSA. The CDR3 spans 12 residues. The CDR3 nucleotides are TGTGCCAGCAGCCCGACCCCCTATGGCTACACCTTC. Translated, it gives CASSPTPYGYTF.

The table lists this clonotype with many counts. The chain joins TRBV5-6 to TRBJ1-1, with D tentatively TRBD1 (6 bases). The CDR3 length is 13 residues. Trimming pared 4 bases from V and 7 bases from J, leaving 14 bases between. Per germline, CDR1 SGHDT and CDR2 YYEEEE. The CDR3 DNA reads TGTGCCAGCAGCCGGGACACGCTGGATGAAGCTTTCTTT. Amino acid sequence: CASSRDTLDEAFF.

This clonotype was detected ten times or more. V is TRBV20-1 and J is TRBJ1-2, with 10 bases identical to TRBD1. This CDR3 comprises 15 residues. Per the germline V gene, CDR1 is DFQATT and CDR2 is SNEGSKA (reference sequence). V dropped 0 bases and J dropped 2; count of bases not matched to a gene: 3. The CDR3 loop reads CSARDGDRGNYGYTF. The DNA of the CDR3 is TGCAGTGCTAGAGATGGGGACAGGGGAAACTATGGCTACACCTTC.

This clonotype was counted at least ten times. The V call is TRBV7-3, the J call TRBJ2-2; TRBD2 matches 9 bases. The CDR3 runs 15 residues. The V and J ends lost 6 bases and 5 bases, in that order; junction bases with no gene match: 7. The germline V gene encodes CDR1 SGHTA and CDR2 FQGTGA. The CDR3 nucleotides are TGTGCCAGCAGGGTTTTTGCGGGGGGGACCGGGGAGCTGTTTTTT. Protein sequence: CASRVFAGGTGELFF. Variable domain in full (rest from reference TRBV7-3 and TRBJ2-2): GAGVSQTPSNKVTEKGKYVELRCDPISGHTALYWYRQSLGQGPEFLIYFQGTGAADDSGLPNDRFFAVRPEGSVSTLKIQRTERGDSAVYLCASRVFAGGTGELFFGEGSRLTVL.

This clonotype was seen a handful of times. The genes are TRBV5-1 and TRBJ2-3; D gene unclear. The ends were cut back, 3 bases at V and 0 bases at J, with 11 bases in the middle. Germline V CDR1 and CDR2: SGHRS, YFSETQ. The CDR3 loop spans 15 amino acids. The CDR3 protein is CASSWDRPSTDTQYF. As DNA, the CDR3 is TGCGCCAGCAGCTGGGATCGACCTAGCACAGATACGCAGTATTTT.

This clonotype has a count of ten or more. The genes are TRBV28 and TRBJ1-3; maybe TRBD1 (6 bases). There are 14 residues in the CDR3. Germline V gene lookup returns CDR1 MDHEN and CDR2 SYDVKM. Trimming pared 7 bases from V and 4 bases from J, leaving 14 bases between. In nucleotides, the CDR3 is TGTGCCAGCAAGGACAGACGTCGAGGAAACACCATATATTTT. It encodes CASKDRRRGNTIYF.

The table lists this clonotype with many counts. The V and J genes are TRBV11-2 and TRBJ2-3; 7 bases align to TRBD1. From germline, CDR1 is SGHAT and CDR2 FQNNGV. The length of the CDR3 is 16 residues. After removal of 2 bases from V and 7 bases from J, the junction contained 12 bases not matched to a gene. CDR3 sequence reads: CASSLKGTGTAYTQYF. CDR3 DNA: TGTGCCAGCAGCTTAAAGGGGACGGGGACAGCGTATACGCAGTATTTT. Complete variable domain (other parts from reference TRBV11-2 and TRBJ2-3): EAGVAQSPRYKIIEKRQSVAFWCNPISGHATLYWYQQILGQGPKLLIQFQNNGVVDDSQLPKDRFSAERLKGVDSTLKIQPAKLEDSAVYLCASSLKGTGTAYTQYFGPGTRLTVL.

In its sample, this clonotype was seen a few times. The V gene is TRBV20-1, the J gene TRBJ1-5; D is ambiguous. The CDR3 contains 12 residues. The V gene's germline CDR1 is DFQATT and CDR2 SNEGSKA (reference sequence). V was cut by 3 bases and J by 5 bases, with 8 bases left in between. This CDR3 reads CSASRTDQPQHF. The CDR3 DNA sequence: TGCAGTGCTAGTAGGACGGATCAGCCCCAGCATTTT.

Points on this clonotype: A single base separates this from a much larger clone, so it may be a read error. The V gene is TRBV7-3, the J gene TRBJ2-7; D is uncertain. The CDR3 spans 9 residues. Trimming shortened V by 10 bases and J by 3 bases, and 4 bases separated the two germline ends. The germline V gene encodes CDR1 SGHTA and CDR2 FQGTGA. In nucleotides, the CDR3 is TGTGCCACGTTCTACGAGCAGTACGTC. Protein product: CATFYEQYV.

This clonotype was picked up many times. V gene TRBV12-5 combines with J gene TRBJ1-6, with 10 bases lining up with TRBD1. In germline, CDR1 is LGHNT, CDR2 FRNRAP. The CDR3 spans 15 residues. J was trimmed by 10 bases and V by 8 bases; bases with no gene match: 11. CDR3 sequence: CASTPYGQGVSPLHF. In DNA, the CDR3 is TGTGCTAGTACTCCTTACGGACAGGGGGTATCACCCCTCCACTTT.

This clonotype was seen many times. A read error may produce the germline difference seen at one junction end. The chain has TRBV7-2 and TRBJ2-2; possibly TRBD1 for D (7 bases). The germline CDR1 and CDR2 sequences are SGHTA and FQGNSA. The CDR3 is 14 amino acids. In DNA form, the CDR3 reads TGTGCCAGCAGCTATGGGGGGACAGACGGGAAGCTGTTTTTT. Residues: CASSYGGTDGKLFF.

This clonotype showed up many times. DNA of the CDR3: TGTGCCAGCAGTGACCCCGGGCAGGGGGCCAATCAGCCCCAGCATTTT. Protein: CASSDPGQGANQPQHF. This chain joins TRBV6-1 and TRBJ1-5; 8 bases match TRBD1. The CDR3 sequence is 16 residues long. The germline V gene has CDR1 MNHNS and CDR2 SASEGT. With 3 bases clipped from V and 3 bases from J, the junction kept 7 bases outside the gene matches.